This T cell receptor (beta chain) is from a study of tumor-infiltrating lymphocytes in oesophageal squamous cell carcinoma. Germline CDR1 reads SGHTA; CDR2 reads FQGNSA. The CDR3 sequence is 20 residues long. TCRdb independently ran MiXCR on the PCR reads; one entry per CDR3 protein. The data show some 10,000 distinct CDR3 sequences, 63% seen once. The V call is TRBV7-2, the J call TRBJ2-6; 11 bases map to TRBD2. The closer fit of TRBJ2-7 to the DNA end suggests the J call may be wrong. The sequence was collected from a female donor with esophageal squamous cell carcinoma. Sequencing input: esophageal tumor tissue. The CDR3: CASSPRVQSLAGGQYNEQYF. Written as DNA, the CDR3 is TGTGCCAGCAGCCCTAGGGTACAATCATTAGCGGGGGGGCAGTACAATGAGCAGTACTTC.